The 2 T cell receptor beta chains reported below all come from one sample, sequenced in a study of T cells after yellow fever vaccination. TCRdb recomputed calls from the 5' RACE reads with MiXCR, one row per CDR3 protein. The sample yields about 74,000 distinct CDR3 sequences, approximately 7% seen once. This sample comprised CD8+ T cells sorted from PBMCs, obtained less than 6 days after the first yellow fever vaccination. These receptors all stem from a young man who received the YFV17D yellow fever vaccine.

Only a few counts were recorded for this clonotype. CDR3 sequence: CSVDPGSPANTEAFF. CDR3 in DNA: TGCAGCGTAGACCCGGGAAGTCCGGCGAACACTGAAGCTTTCTTT. The chain carries TRBV29-1 and TRBJ1-1; D gene uncertain. The germline V gene has CDR1 SQVTM and CDR2 ANQGSEA. V was clipped by 6 bases and J by 1 base, with 18 bases between them. The CDR3 has 15 residues.

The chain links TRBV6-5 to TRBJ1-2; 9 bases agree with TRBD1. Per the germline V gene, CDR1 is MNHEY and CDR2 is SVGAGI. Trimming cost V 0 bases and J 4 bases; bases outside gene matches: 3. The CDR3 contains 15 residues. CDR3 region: CASSYSLTGGYGYTF. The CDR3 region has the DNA TGTGCCAGCAGTTACTCCCTGACAGGGGGCTATGGCTACACCTTC.